Below, 31 T cell receptor beta chains from the same sample are listed, as sequenced in a study of radiation and T cells in renal cell carcinoma. Treatment specified: 15 Gy SBRT to primary tumor, nephrectomy 4 weeks later. The method was immunoSEQ multiplex PCR; TCRdb's version includes in-frame clones alone and lacks a portion of them. The sample holds approximately 24,000 clones, more than 40% seen once. Here the sequenced sample was tumor tissue, taken from a patient whose treatment included radiotherapy and nephrectomy. These receptors all stem from a woman between 50 and 59 years old with renal cell carcinoma.

The genes are TRBV29-1 and TRBJ2-1, with 7 nucleotides matching TRBD1. V shed 5 bases, J shed 10 bases, and the junction held 14 bases outside the gene matches. From germline, CDR1 is SQVTM and CDR2 ANQGSEA. This CDR3 has 14 amino acids. The CDR3 DNA follows: TGCAGCGTTCAGGGACAGACTTCCCAATCGGAGCAGTTCTTC. Its translation is CSVQGQTSQSEQFF.

The chain uses TRBV19 and TRBJ1-4; TRBD1 is a possible D gene (5 bases). V lost 5 bases and J lost 6, with 13 bases in between. Germline CDR1 LNHDA, CDR2 SQIVND (reference sequence). The CDR3 is 14 amino acids. Here the CDR3 DNA reads TGTGCCAGTAGTCACTGGGGCAGCGATGAAAAACTGTTTTTT. It specifies CASSHWGSDEKLFF.

This chain uses TRBV7-2 with TRBJ2-7, with 8 bases aligning to TRBD1. The CDR3 totals 14 residues. Germline assignment: CDR1 SGHTA and CDR2 FQGNSA. The V gene end was trimmed by 3 bases and the J gene end by 2 bases; junction bases not matched to a gene: 3. CDR3 DNA: TGTGCCAGCAGCTTCGGGACAGGAACCTACGAGCAGTACTTC. Residues: CASSFGTGTYEQYF.

This clone came up many times. The chain has TRBV7-8 and TRBJ2-3; weak D call: TRBD1 (6 bases). This CDR3 spans 16 amino acids. Germline values: CDR1 SGHVS, CDR2 FQNEAQ. V lost 2 bases to trimming and J lost 4 bases, with 16 bases between them. The DNA for the CDR3 is TGTGCCAGCAGCTTACCAGGGGAATCCCCCCCAGATACGCAGTATTTT. It specifies CASSLPGESPPDTQYF.

The chain combines TRBV9 with TRBJ1-1, with D hard to call. Germline CDR1 reads SGDLS; CDR2 reads YYNGEE. This CDR3 contains 13 residues. V was clipped by 0 bases and J by 5 bases, with 8 bases between them. CDR3 nucleotides: TGTGCCAGCAGCGTAGCTGGGTCGACTGAAGCTTTCTTT. It translates to CASSVAGSTEAFF. Using reference TRBV9 and TRBJ1-1 for the parts outside the CDR3, the full variable domain is DSGVTQTPKHLITATGQRVTLRCSPRSGDLSVYWYQQSLDQGLQFLIQYYNGEERAKGNILERFSAQQFPDLHSELNLSSLELGDSALYFCASSVAGSTEAFFGQGTRLTVV.

The J gene is TRBJ2-2, the V gene TRBV30; TRBD1 or TRBD2 may be the D gene (5 bases each). Germline CDR1 reads GTSNPN; CDR2 reads SVGIG (reference sequence). Trimming took 1 base from V and 6 from J, leaving 9 bases between them. The CDR3 consists of 13 residues. The CDR3, as DNA: TGTGCCTGGAGTGCCGGGGACCCCGGGGAGCTGTTTTTT. Its translation: CAWSAGDPGELFF.

This clone has a single count. CDR3 region: CASGRQGTNYGYTF. In nucleotides, the CDR3 is TGTGCCAGCGGCAGACAGGGTACTAACTATGGCTACACCTTC. This rearrangement joins TRBV7-9 to TRBJ1-2; 7 bases align to TRBD1. This CDR3 has 14 amino acids. CDR1 is SEHNR, CDR2 FQNEAQ, per germline (reference sequence). Unmatched junction bases numbered 6, after V lost 8 bases and J lost 0 bases.

V is TRBV9 and J is TRBJ2-3, with D possibly TRBD2 on 7 matching bases. Germline CDR1 SGDLS, CDR2 YYNGEE. Deletions cut 2 bases from V and 4 bases from J, with 14 bases between. The CDR3 length is 15 residues. This CDR3 reads CASSVLGGQADTQYF. The CDR3 DNA follows: TGTGCCAGCAGCGTCTTGGGGGGGCAGGCAGATACGCAGTATTTT. Supplemented by reference TRBV9 and TRBJ2-3, the full variable domain reads DSGVTQTPKHLITATGQRVTLRCSPRSGDLSVYWYQQSLDQGLQFLIQYYNGEERAKGNILERFSAQQFPDLHSELNLSSLELGDSALYFCASSVLGGQADTQYFGPGTRLTVL.

The chain combines TRBV7-2 with TRBJ2-3; tentatively, D is TRBD1 (5 bases). Deletions cut 1 base from V and 7 bases from J, with 6 bases between. This CDR3 has 12 residues. The germline CDR1 and CDR2 sequences are SGHTA and FQGNSA. CDR3 residues: CASSLEGHTQYF. CDR3 nucleotide sequence: TGTGCCAGCAGCTTAGAGGGGCATACGCAGTATTTT.

This chain links TRBV7-2 with TRBJ1-3, with D perhaps TRBD1 (6 bases). Germline V gene data show CDR1 as SGHTA and CDR2 as FQGNSA. V was clipped by 5 bases and J by 4 bases, with 12 bases between them. The CDR3 has 14 amino acids. CDR3 in DNA: TGTGCCAGCAGCCTTCGACAGGAAGGAAACACCATATATTTT. Protein: CASSLRQEGNTIYF. The whole variable domain, filled in from reference TRBV7-2 and TRBJ1-3, reads GAGVSQSPSNKVTEKGKDVELRCDPISGHTALYWYRQSLGQGLEFLIYFQGNSAPDKSGLPSDRFSAERTGGSVSTLTIQRTQQEDSAVYLCASSLRQEGNTIYFGEGSWLTVV.

This clone was seen ten or more times. The chain uses TRBV7-9 and TRBJ2-7; D ambiguous. The CDR3 spans 11 residues. V lost 5 bases and J lost 4, with 6 bases in between. Germline V gene sequence: CDR1 SEHNR, CDR2 FQNEAQ (reference sequence). The CDR3 protein is CASSPQYEQYF. The CDR3 DNA sequence: TGTGCCAGCAGCCCCCAGTACGAGCAGTACTTC.

The chain is built from TRBV2 and TRBJ2-7; TRBD1 aligns across 9 bases. Per germline, CDR1 SNHLY and CDR2 FYNNEI. The CDR3 has 15 amino acids. The ends lost 6 bases at V and 4 bases at J; junction bases unmatched: 10. The CDR3 spells CASRDPGTGRYEQYF. CDR3 bases: TGTGCCAGCAGGGACCCCGGGACAGGGAGATACGAGCAGTACTTC.

At least ten counts were recorded for this clone. V is TRBV5-1 and J is TRBJ1-2; perhaps TRBD1 as D (6 bases). The CDR3 runs 15 residues. V dropped 0 bases and J dropped 3 bases, with 12 bases sitting between them. CDR1 SGHRS and CDR2 YFSETQ come from the germline V gene. The CDR3 DNA reads as TGCGCCAGCAGCTTGGAACAGGGATTCGACTATGGCTACACCTTC. Translating gives CASSLEQGFDYGYTF.

The rearrangement uses TRBV12-1 and TRBJ2-7; the table's D gene call, TRBD2, was not cross checked with the DNA. TRBV12-1 is a listed pseudogene. The CDR3 consists of 19 residues. DNA for the CDR3: TGTGCCAGCAGCTTCTCCGAGGGGTGCGGACTAGCGAACCACTACGAGCAGTACTTC. It codes for CASSFSEGCGLANHYEQYF.

Only a few counts were recorded for this clone. The chain recombines TRBV5-1 with TRBJ1-1, with D uncertain. CDR3 length: 15 amino acids. Germline loops: CDR1 SGHRS, CDR2 YFSETQ. Deletions cut 0 bases from V and 0 bases from J, with 9 bases between. CDR3 coding DNA: TGCGCCAGCAGCTTGGGGGCGCGGATGAACACTGAAGCTTTCTTT. Protein product: CASSLGARMNTEAFF.

This clone was seen a handful of times. This sequence joins TRBV18 and TRBJ1-2; 8 bases align to TRBD1. CDR3 size: 14 residues. Looked up from germline, CDR1 is KGHSH and CDR2 is LQKENI. Trimming cost V 3 bases and J 7 bases; bases outside gene matches: 7. CDR3 sequence: CASSPDRAGGGYTF. The CDR3 nucleotides are TGTGCCAGCTCACCGGACAGGGCGGGAGGTGGCTACACCTTC.

V gene TRBV5-5 combines with J gene TRBJ2-7; D remains unclear. Germline CDR1 reads SGHKS; CDR2 reads YYEKEE (reference sequence). Trimming left V 0 bases short and J 2 bases short, with 9 bases between. There are 14 residues in the CDR3. The CDR3, as DNA: TGTGCCAGCAGCTTGGTTTCATCCCCCTACGAGCAGTACTTC. This sequence encodes CASSLVSSPYEQYF.

The chain links TRBV21-1 to TRBJ1-4; the table's D call, TRBD1, has no DNA check behind it. TRBV21-1 is annotated as a pseudogene. CDR3 length: 13 amino acids. The DNA for the CDR3 is TGTGCCAGTCAGGGGCTGACTAATGAAAAACTGTTTTTT. Protein: CASQGLTNEKLFF.

The rearrangement links TRBV21-1 to TRBJ2-7; the listed D gene, TRBD1, was not tested against the DNA. TRBV21-1 is a pseudogene locus. The CDR3 has 15 residues. This CDR3 reads CASSACGTGIPEQYF. Written as DNA, the CDR3 is TGTGCCAGCAGCGCCTGCGGGACAGGGATCCCCGAGCAGTACTTC.

The V call is TRBV23-1, the J call TRBJ2-7; 9 bases map to TRBD1. TRBV23-1 is treated as an ORF (open reading frame) with a function not yet certain. This CDR3 has 17 amino acids. The trim removed 4 bases at V and 4 bases at J, leaving 14 bases unmatched. This CDR3 is CASSRRRRTGDFYEQYF. CDR3 coding DNA: TGCGCCAGCAGTCGCAGACGCCGGACAGGGGACTTTTACGAGCAGTACTTC.

The chain carries TRBV27 and TRBJ1-1; D unresolved. CDR1 is MNHEY and CDR2 is SMNVEV in the germline V gene (reference sequence). This CDR3 has 13 amino acids. Trimming took 6 bases from V and 5 from J, leaving 13 bases between them. CDR3 bases: TGTGCCAGCAGCTTAACCGGACGAACTGAAGCTTTCTTT. This translates into CASSLTGRTEAFF.

This clone has at least ten counts. The rearrangement uses TRBV7-9 and TRBJ2-1; D unclear. CDR3 length: 12 residues. Trimming removed 5 bases from V and 5 bases from J, with 7 bases in between. CDR1 and CDR2 from the germline V gene are SEHNR and FQNEAQ (reference sequence). CDR3 nucleotides: TGTGCCAGCAGCATCGTAAACAATGAGCAGTTCTTC. This codes for CASSIVNNEQFF. The full variable domain, rest sourced from reference TRBV7-9 and TRBJ2-1, is DTGVSQNPRHKITKRGQNVTFRCDPISEHNRLYWYRQTLGQGPEFLTYFQNEAQLEKSRLLSDRFSAERPKGSFSTLEIQRTEQGDSAMYLCASSIVNNEQFFGPGTRLTVL.

This clone turned up a few times. The chain employs TRBV9 and TRBJ2-7; 7 positions match TRBD2. The V gene's germline CDR1 is SGDLS and CDR2 YYNGEE. J was trimmed by 2 bases and V by 0 bases; bases with no gene match: 5. This CDR3 is 15 amino acids long. The CDR3 bases are TGTGCCAGCAGCGTAGCCAGCGGGGAAGCCTACGAGCAGTACTTC. This codes for CASSVASGEAYEQYF.

This chain links TRBV19 with TRBJ1-6; D is unresolved. V gave up 0 bases and J gave up 10 bases, with 7 bases separating them. Per the germline V gene, CDR1 is LNHDA and CDR2 is SQIVND (reference sequence). The CDR3 has 13 amino acids. CDR3 protein: CASSIDRGSPLHF. The CDR3 bases are TGTGCCAGTAGTATAGATCGAGGATCACCCCTCCACTTT.

The CDR3 DNA reads as TGCGCCAGCAGCTCGGATCTCGGGACAGGGAGAGGAAACACCATATATTTT. Protein sequence: CASSSDLGTGRGNTIYF. The chain has TRBV5-1 and TRBJ1-3; 9 nucleotides agree with TRBD1. Trimming removed 3 bases from V and 4 bases from J; junction bases left unmatched: 11. In germline, CDR1 is SGHRS, CDR2 YFSETQ. The CDR3 sequence is 17 residues long.

The chain joins TRBV7-8 to TRBJ1-1; 8 nucleotides agree with TRBD1. Germline CDR1 is SGHVS and CDR2 is FQNEAQ. This CDR3 is 14 amino acids long. V lost 4 bases and J lost 7; bases outside the gene matches: 8. CDR3 coding DNA: TGTGCCAGCAGCTCGACAGGGGCAGGACTTGAAGCTTTCTTT. Translated: CASSSTGAGLEAFF.

This rearrangement joins TRBV5-1 to TRBJ1-3, with 7 bases identical to TRBD1. Germline CDR1 reads SGHRS; CDR2 reads YFSETQ. Unmatched junction bases numbered 7, after V lost 4 bases and J lost 0 bases. This CDR3 comprises 16 residues. The CDR3 coding sequence is TGCGCCAGCAGCCAGATGACAGGGAGCTCTGGAAACACCATATATTTT. This translates into CASSQMTGSSGNTIYF.

This chain links TRBV5-4 with TRBJ2-3, with D possibly matching TRBD1 (6 bases). The CDR3 is 15 amino acids. Germline V gene sequence: CDR1 SGHNT, CDR2 YYREEE (reference sequence). The germline V and J ends were trimmed by 5 bases and 2 bases, with 15 bases remaining between them. CDR3: CASSFVDSYTDTQYF. The CDR3 DNA sequence: TGTGCCAGCAGTTTCGTGGACAGCTACACAGATACGCAGTATTTT.

The V call is TRBV5-1, the J call TRBJ2-3; no clear D. The germline gives CDR1 SGHRS, CDR2 YFSETQ. V was pared by 4 bases and J by 7 bases, with 16 bases between. CDR3 size: 14 residues. Here the CDR3 DNA reads TGCGCCAGCAGCCCTGCCCCTGCATTCAATACGCAGTATTTT. Its protein product is CASSPAPAFNTQYF.

The V and J genes are TRBV4-3 and TRBJ1-2; 9 nucleotides match TRBD1. Germline V gene data show CDR1 as LGHNA and CDR2 as YSLEER. The CDR3 is 13 residues long. V trimming: 0 bases; J trimming: 8 bases; junction bases outside the gene matches: 1. CDR3 bases: TGCGCCAGCAGCCAAGAGACAGGGGGGGGCTACACCTTC. Translating it yields CASSQETGGGYTF.

The chain is built from TRBV7-9 and TRBJ2-3; no clear D. This CDR3 has 16 residues. Deletions cut 3 bases from V and 0 bases from J, with 13 bases between. Germline V gene data show CDR1 as SEHNR and CDR2 as FQNEAQ (reference sequence). The CDR3 DNA reads TGTGCCAGCAGCTTCCGGGCCGCCTCCAGCACAGATACGCAGTATTTT. Its translation: CASSFRAASSTDTQYF.